This entry lists 17 T cell receptor beta chains sequenced from one sample in a study of human T cells and chemical hapten exposure (dated by TCRdb to the early 2020s). What this sample's time point label stands for: pre-sensitization, week 0. This sample's treatment or condition label indicates: therapeutic diphenylcyclopropenone sensitization with weekly scalp DPC. Receptors were amplified or captured by RACE. Instrument on record: NextSeq 500. The public reads were run again by TCRdb, first through fastp at Q25 and then through MiXCR, and only productive beta chains were kept. Each entry merges the rows of one CDR3 protein and shows their most common DNA and genes. The sample includes a few hundred thousand distinct CDR3 sequences, with around 5.5% observed a single time. The ten largest make up about 8.7% of the sample. The sample in question was whole blood, obtained in connection with sensitization to the hapten diphenylcyclopropenone (DPC). These receptors were taken from a woman between 18 and 30 years old with alopecia areata. Some clones in this sample may be carry-over from other donors' samples.

As to this clonotype: A much larger clone sits a single nucleotide away, making a read error possible. The chain couples TRBV12-3 or TRBV12-4 to TRBJ1-1; 7 positions agree with TRBD1. The CDR3 sequence is 14 residues long. Here the CDR3 reads CASSIDRVITDAFF. The CDR3 bases are TGTGCCAGCAGTATTGACAGGGTCATCACTGATGCTTTCTTT.

The table lists this clonotype with a few counts. The chain carries TRBV12-3 or TRBV12-4 and TRBJ2-7; possible D gene TRBD1, 6 bases. With 5 bases removed from V and 3 bases from J, the gap between germline ends came to 17 bases. This CDR3 spans 15 amino acids. This chain's CDR3 is CASSDITTGNYEQYF. The CDR3, as DNA: TGTGCCAGCAGTGACATCACTACAGGGAACTACGAGCAGTACTTC.

This clonotype has more than one count but fewer than ten. This rearrangement joins TRBV7-2 to TRBJ1-6; D unclear. The CDR3 contains 17 residues. Trimming cost V 3 bases and J 0 bases, with 12 bases left between them. Germline V gene lookup returns CDR1 SGHTA and CDR2 FQGNSA. In DNA, the CDR3 is TGTGCCAGCAGCTTCGGCGTCGAAAGCTCCTATAATTCACCCCTCCACTTT. Translating gives CASSFGVESSYNSPLHF.

In its sample, this clonotype was seen many times. The chain recombines TRBV20-1 with TRBJ1-2, with D perhaps matching TRBD1 (6 bases). The V and J ends lost 1 base and 8 bases respectively, with 20 bases between them. The CDR3 totals 15 residues. The germline V gene encodes CDR1 DFQATT and CDR2 SNEGSKA (reference sequence). This CDR3 reads CSARVINRVLPGYTF. CDR3 nucleotides: TGCAGTGCTAGAGTAATCAACAGGGTTCTCCCCGGCTACACCTTC.

Comment on this clonotype: Possible read error: a much larger clone is one base away. The rearrangement joins TRBV6-5 to TRBJ2-3; possibly TRBD1 or TRBD2 for D (5 bases each). V lost 4 bases, J lost 14 bases, and 16 bases lay in between. CDR3 length equals 12 residues. The germline V gene has CDR1 MNHEY and CDR2 SVGAGI. The CDR3 protein is CASSWGWGLPYF. CDR3 nucleotide sequence: TGTGCCAGCAGTTGGGGGTGGGGCCTACCGTATTTT.

This rearrangement joins TRBV10-3 to TRBJ1-5, with TRBD1 matching 7 bases. V shed 6 bases, J shed 4 bases, and the junction held 9 bases outside the gene matches. The CDR3 contains 15 residues. Germline assignment: CDR1 ENHRY and CDR2 SYGVKD. CDR3 in DNA: TGTGCCATCAGCCCCGGGACAGCCCTTAATCAGCCCCAGCATTTT. This sequence encodes CAISPGTALNQPQHF.

This clonotype was picked up many times. The chain links TRBV9 to TRBJ1-1; TRBD1 matches 7 bases. Germline V gene lookup returns CDR1 SGDLS and CDR2 YYNGEE. V lost 0 bases, J lost 3 bases, and 5 bases stayed unmatched. CDR3 length equals 15 residues. In nucleotides, the CDR3 is TGTGCCAGCAGCGTAGGGGGACAGTCATACACTGAAGCTTTCTTT. Protein sequence: CASSVGGQSYTEAFF.

This clonotype showed up many times. The chain joins TRBV29-1 to TRBJ2-7; 9 bases fit TRBD1. The CDR3 contains 12 residues. V dropped 5 bases and J dropped 6; count of bases not matched to a gene: 5. Per the germline V gene, CDR1 is SQVTM and CDR2 is ANQGSEA. The CDR3 DNA sequence: TGCAGCGTTAGGACAGGGGTTTTCGAGCAGTACTTC. Its protein is CSVRTGVFEQYF.

This clonotype was seen ten or more times. The J gene is TRBJ2-2, the V gene TRBV28; unclear D gene. Germline assignment: CDR1 MDHEN and CDR2 SYDVKM. The ends were cut back, 2 bases at V and 5 bases at J, with 6 bases in the middle. The CDR3 contains 13 residues. The CDR3 DNA follows: TGTGCCAGCAGTTTAATGGTGACCGGGGAGCTGTTTTTT. It yields the protein CASSLMVTGELFF. The complete variable domain, with remaining parts taken from reference TRBV28 and TRBJ2-2, reads DVKVTQSSRYLVKRTGEKVFLECVQDMDHENMFWYRQDPGLGLRLIYFSYDVKMKEKGDIPEGYSVSREKKERFSLILESASTNQTSMYLCASSLMVTGELFFGEGSRLTVL.

Many counts were recorded for this clonotype. The chain links TRBV25-1 to TRBJ1-4; D perhaps matches TRBD1 (5 bases). CDR1 is MGHDK and CDR2 is SYGVNS in the germline V gene. This CDR3 has 16 residues. V gave up 3 bases and J gave up 7 bases, with 18 bases separating them. The CDR3 region is CASSDPGKGLGEKLFF. For the CDR3, the DNA is TGTGCCAGCAGTGATCCAGGGAAGGGGTTGGGTGAAAAACTGTTTTTT.

The table lists this clonotype with a few counts. The chain joins TRBV6-6 to TRBJ2-7, with TRBD1 matching over 7 bases. The CDR3 length is 12 residues. Germline lookup yields CDR1 MNHNY and CDR2 SVGAGI (reference sequence). The trim removed 6 bases at V and 4 bases at J, leaving 3 bases unmatched. The CDR3 loop is CASSHRGYEQYF. CDR3 sequence (DNA): TGTGCCAGCAGCCACAGGGGATACGAGCAGTACTTC.

CDR3 sequence reads: CATSDWDRGTADTQYF. CDR3 nucleotide sequence: TGTGCCACCAGTGATTGGGACAGGGGGACCGCAGATACGCAGTATTTT. This chain links TRBV24-1 with TRBJ2-3, with 11 bases that match TRBD1. V lost 2 bases, J lost 4 bases, and 4 bases stayed unmatched. This CDR3 has 16 amino acids. The germline gives CDR1 KGHDR, CDR2 SFDVKD.

In its sample, this clonotype was seen many times. The chain employs TRBV10-3 and TRBJ2-7; D is perhaps TRBD2 (5 bases). Germline V gives CDR1 ENHRY, CDR2 SYGVKD. The length of the CDR3 is 13 residues. Trimming removed 4 bases from V and 6 bases from J, with 13 bases in between. This CDR3 reads CAISAPSSTEQYF. As DNA, the CDR3 is TGTGCCATCAGTGCTCCATCTAGCACCGAGCAGTACTTC.

This clonotype has only a few counts. The chain couples TRBV6-2 or TRBV6-3 to TRBJ2-7, with 7 bases identical to TRBD1. Germline CDR1 reads MNHEY; CDR2 reads SVGEGT. With 5 bases clipped from V and 1 base from J, the junction kept 5 bases outside the gene matches. The CDR3 spans 14 residues. CDR3 bases: TGTGCCAGCAGTACCCACAGGGGTTCCTACGAGCAGTACTTC. Its protein product is CASSTHRGSYEQYF.

This clonotype was seen more than once but under ten times. This could be a read error, since a much larger clone is one nucleotide away. Here the CDR3 DNA reads TGCAGTGCTACAAGTCAGAAGGGGACTGAAGCTTTCTTT. Translating it yields CSATSQKGTEAFF. The J gene is TRBJ1-1, the V gene TRBV20-1, with D maybe TRBD1 (5 bases). The germline CDR1 and CDR2 sequences are DFQATT and SNEGSKA (reference sequence). Deletions cut 4 bases from V and 5 bases from J, with 14 bases between. The CDR3 is made up of 13 amino acids.

This clonotype was seen ten or more times. J is TRBJ2-3 and V is TRBV6-4; the match to TRBD2 covers 13 bases. J was trimmed by 2 bases and V by 5 bases; bases with no gene match: 1. CDR1 is MRHNA and CDR2 is SNTAGT in the germline V gene. This CDR3 has 15 amino acids. For the CDR3, the DNA is TGTGCCAGCAGTACTAGCGGGGGGGCCACAGATACGCAGTATTTT. Amino acids: CASSTSGGATDTQYF.

The sample holds many counts of this clonotype. The CDR3 nucleotides are TGTGCCAGCAAGACCCTTCAGGGCGGGGTCGATGAGCAGTTCTTC. Translation: CASKTLQGGVDEQFF. V usage is TRBV11-2 and J usage is TRBJ2-1, with D possibly being TRBD2 (6 bases). There are 15 residues in the CDR3. Trimming took 7 bases from V and 8 from J, leaving 21 bases between them. Germline values: CDR1 SGHAT, CDR2 FQNNGV.